The T cell receptor beta chain under discussion was sequenced for a study of blood T cell repertoires in COVID-19. About the study: From the United States, Italy and Spain came samples of acute and convalescent COVID-19. Sample material is recorded as cDNA or gDNA derived from T cells, B-cell-depleted T cells, or PBMCs.

The J segment lost 1 base and the V segment lost 4 bases, leaving 11 bases of the junction unmatched. The CDR3 loop spans 17 amino acids. Enrollment of patients from Seattle took place during active infection, with longitudinal follow-up. TCRdb's table, derived via immunoSEQ multiplex PCR, lists solely in-frame clones and lacks some. Of 200,000 to 250,000 clones listed, approximately 85% are singletons. The chain recombines TRBV23-1 with TRBJ1-1; 8 nucleotides agree with TRBD1. TRBV23-1 is an ORF for which the function is uncertain. This clonotype was sampled from a woman in her seventies with COVID-19, enrolled during active disease. Input material: peripheral blood. CDR3 nucleotides: TGCGCCAGCAGTCCCGAGCGTTCAGGGGGCGGGAACACTGAAGCTTTCTTT. Amino acids: CASSPERSGGGNTEAFF.